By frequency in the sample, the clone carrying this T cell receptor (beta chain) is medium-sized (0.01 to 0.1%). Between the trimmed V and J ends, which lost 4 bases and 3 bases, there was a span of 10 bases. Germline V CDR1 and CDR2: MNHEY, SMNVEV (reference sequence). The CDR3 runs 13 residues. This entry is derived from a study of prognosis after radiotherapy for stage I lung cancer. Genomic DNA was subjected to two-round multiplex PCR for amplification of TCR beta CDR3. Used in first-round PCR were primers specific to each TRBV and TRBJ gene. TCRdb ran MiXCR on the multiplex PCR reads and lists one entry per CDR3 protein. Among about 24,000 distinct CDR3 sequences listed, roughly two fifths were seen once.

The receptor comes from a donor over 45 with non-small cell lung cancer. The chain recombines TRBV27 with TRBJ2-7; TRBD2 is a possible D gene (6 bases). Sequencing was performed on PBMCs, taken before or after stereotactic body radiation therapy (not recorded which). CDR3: CASSSSEGYEQYF. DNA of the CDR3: TGTGCCAGCAGTTCTAGCGAGGGCTACGAGCAGTACTTC.